The following is a T cell receptor beta chain sequence with its context. Its antigen is not identified. Other DNA variants within this sample encode the same CDR3. It was focal radiation plus CTLA-4 blockade with ipilimumab that patients with chemo-refractory metastatic non-small-cell lung cancer received. The sample originates from a study of radiotherapy plus CTLA-4 blockade in lung cancer. Study-level information: 15% to 20% of patients responded objectively, and approximately 31% achieved disease control. The study, taken as a whole, reports: Blood saw expansion of tumor-derived TCR clones after radiotherapy plus ipilimumab. It was early blood T cell clone dynamics, with interferon-beta, that reportedly best predicted response.

Some clones are missing from TCRdb's copy, which holds only in-frame ones; the method was immunoSEQ multiplex PCR. The data show 75,000 to 95,000 clones, less than 80% seen once. Trimming cost V 7 bases and J 4 bases, with 13 bases left between them. The CDR3 covers 12 residues. Germline V gene sequence: CDR1 SQVTM, CDR2 ANQGSEA. Sample: peripheral blood, taken from a patient treated with radiotherapy plus ipilimumab. The chain links TRBV29-1 to TRBJ1-2; TRBD1 might be the D (5 bases). The sequence was collected from a human donor with non-small cell lung cancer that progressed on radiotherapy plus ipilimumab. CDR3 sequence: CSATDGAYGYTF. The CDR3 nucleotides read TGCAGCGCTACGGATGGGGCCTATGGCTACACCTTC.